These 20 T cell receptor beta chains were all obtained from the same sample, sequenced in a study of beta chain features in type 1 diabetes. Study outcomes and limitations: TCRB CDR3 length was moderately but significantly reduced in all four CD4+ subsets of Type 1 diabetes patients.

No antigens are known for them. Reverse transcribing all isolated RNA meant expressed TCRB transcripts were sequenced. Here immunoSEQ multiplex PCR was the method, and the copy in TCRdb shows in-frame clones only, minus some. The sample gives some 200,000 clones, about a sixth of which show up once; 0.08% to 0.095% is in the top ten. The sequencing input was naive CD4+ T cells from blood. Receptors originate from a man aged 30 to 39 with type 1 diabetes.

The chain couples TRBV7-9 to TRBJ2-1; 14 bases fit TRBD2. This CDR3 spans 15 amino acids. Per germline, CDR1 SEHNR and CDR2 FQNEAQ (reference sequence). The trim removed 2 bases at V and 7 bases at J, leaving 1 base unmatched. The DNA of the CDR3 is TGTGCCAGCAGCTTAAGACTAGCGGGAGGGAATGAGCAGTTCTTC. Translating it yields CASSLRLAGGNEQFF.

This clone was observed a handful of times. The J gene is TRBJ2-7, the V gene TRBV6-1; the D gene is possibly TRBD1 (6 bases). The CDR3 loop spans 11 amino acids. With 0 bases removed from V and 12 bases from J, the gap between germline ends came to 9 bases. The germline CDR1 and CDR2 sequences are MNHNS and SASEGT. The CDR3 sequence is CASSEATGRYF. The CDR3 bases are TGTGCCAGCAGTGAAGCAACAGGGAGGTACTTC.

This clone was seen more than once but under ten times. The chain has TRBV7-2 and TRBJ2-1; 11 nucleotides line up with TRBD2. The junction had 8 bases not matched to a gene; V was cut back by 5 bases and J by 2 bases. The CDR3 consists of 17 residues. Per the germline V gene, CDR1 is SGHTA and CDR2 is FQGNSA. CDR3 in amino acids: CASSGTSGSGAYNEQFF. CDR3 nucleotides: TGTGCCAGCAGCGGAACTAGCGGGAGTGGGGCCTACAATGAGCAGTTCTTC.

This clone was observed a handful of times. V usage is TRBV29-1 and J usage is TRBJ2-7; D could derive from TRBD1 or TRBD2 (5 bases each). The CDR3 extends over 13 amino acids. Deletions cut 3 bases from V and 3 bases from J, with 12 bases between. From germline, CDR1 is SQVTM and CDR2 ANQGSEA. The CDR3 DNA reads TGCAGCGTTGAGGACCTTGGGGGCTACGAGCAGTACTTC. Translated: CSVEDLGGYEQYF.

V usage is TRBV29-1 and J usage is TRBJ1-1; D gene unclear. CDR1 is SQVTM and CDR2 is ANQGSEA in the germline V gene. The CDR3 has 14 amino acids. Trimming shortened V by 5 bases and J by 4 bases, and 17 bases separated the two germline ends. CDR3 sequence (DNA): TGCAGCGTTCAGATGATGACCGGCGGCACTGAAGCTTTCTTT. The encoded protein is CSVQMMTGGTEAFF.

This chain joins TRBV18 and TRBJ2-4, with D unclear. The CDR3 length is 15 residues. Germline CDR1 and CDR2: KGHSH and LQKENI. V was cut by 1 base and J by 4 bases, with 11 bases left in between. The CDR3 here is CASSPQSAEKNIQYF. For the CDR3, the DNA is TGTGCCAGCTCACCACAATCGGCGGAGAAAAACATTCAGTACTTC.

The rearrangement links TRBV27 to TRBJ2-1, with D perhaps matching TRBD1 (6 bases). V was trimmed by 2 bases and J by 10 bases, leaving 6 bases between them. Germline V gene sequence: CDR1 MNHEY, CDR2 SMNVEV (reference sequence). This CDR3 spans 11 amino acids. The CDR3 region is CASSLGTEQFF. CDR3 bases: TGTGCCAGCAGTTTAGGGACAGAGCAGTTCTTC.

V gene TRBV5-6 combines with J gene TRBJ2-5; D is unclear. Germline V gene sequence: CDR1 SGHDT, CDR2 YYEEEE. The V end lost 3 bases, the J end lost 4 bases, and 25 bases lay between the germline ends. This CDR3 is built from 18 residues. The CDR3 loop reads CASSSTYRWRKGAETQYF. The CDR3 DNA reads TGTGCCAGCAGCTCTACTTATCGGTGGAGAAAGGGTGCAGAGACCCAGTACTTC. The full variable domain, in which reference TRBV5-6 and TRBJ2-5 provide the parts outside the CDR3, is DAGVTQSPTHLIKTRGQQVTLRCSPKSGHDTVSWYQQALGQGPQFIFQYYEEEERQRGNFPDRFSGHQFPNYSSELNVNALLLGDSALYLCASSSTYRWRKGAETQYFGPGTRLLVL.

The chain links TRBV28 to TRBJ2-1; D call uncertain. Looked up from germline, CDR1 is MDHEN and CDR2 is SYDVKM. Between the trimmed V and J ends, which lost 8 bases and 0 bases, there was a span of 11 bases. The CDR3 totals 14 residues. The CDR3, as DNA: TGTGCCAGCGGGTTACAGAGCTCCTACAATGAGCAGTTCTTC. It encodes CASGLQSSYNEQFF.

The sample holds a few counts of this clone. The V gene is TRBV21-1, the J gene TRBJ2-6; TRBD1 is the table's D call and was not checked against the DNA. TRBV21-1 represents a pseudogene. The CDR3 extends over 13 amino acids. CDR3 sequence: CASDISGANVLTF. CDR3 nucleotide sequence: TGTGCCAGCGACATCTCTGGGGCCAACGTCCTGACTTTC.

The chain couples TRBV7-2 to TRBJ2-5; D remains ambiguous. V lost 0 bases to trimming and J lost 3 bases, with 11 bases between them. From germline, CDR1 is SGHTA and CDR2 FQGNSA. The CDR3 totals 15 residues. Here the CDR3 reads CASSLAAIREETQYF. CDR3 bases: TGTGCCAGCAGCTTAGCGGCCATAAGGGAAGAGACCCAGTACTTC.

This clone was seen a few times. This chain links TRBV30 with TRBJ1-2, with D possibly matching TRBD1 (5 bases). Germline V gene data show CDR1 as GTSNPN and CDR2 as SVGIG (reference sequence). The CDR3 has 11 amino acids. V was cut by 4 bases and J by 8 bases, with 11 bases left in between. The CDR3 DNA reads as TGTGCCTGGATGAGAGGGGAAGGCTACACCTTC. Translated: CAWMRGEGYTF.

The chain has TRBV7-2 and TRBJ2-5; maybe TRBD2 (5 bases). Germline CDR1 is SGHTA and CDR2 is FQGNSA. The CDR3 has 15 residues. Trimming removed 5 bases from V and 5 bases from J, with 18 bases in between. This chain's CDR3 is CASSPSSGAAETQYF. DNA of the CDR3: TGTGCCAGCAGCCCTAGCAGCGGTGCTGCCGAGACCCAGTACTTC. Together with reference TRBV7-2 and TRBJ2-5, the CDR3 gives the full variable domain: GAGVSQSPSNKVTEKGKDVELRCDPISGHTALYWYRQSLGQGLEFLIYFQGNSAPDKSGLPSDRFSAERTGGSVSTLTIQRTQQEDSAVYLCASSPSSGAAETQYFGPGTRLLVL.

The CDR3: CASSEIASQREQFF. CDR3 nucleotide sequence: TGTGCCAGCAGTGAAATAGCTAGTCAGAGAGAGCAGTTCTTC. The chain uses TRBV6-1 and TRBJ2-1; D gene uncertain. CDR1 MNHNS and CDR2 SASEGT come from the germline V gene. The CDR3 sequence is 14 residues long. The V and J ends lost 2 bases and 10 bases respectively, with 15 bases between them.

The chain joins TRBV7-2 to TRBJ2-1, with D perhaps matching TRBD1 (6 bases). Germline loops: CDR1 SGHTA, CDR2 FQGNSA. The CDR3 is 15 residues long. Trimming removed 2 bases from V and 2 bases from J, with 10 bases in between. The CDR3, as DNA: TGTGCCAGCAGCTTAAGGGGGACGACCTACAATGAGCAGTTCTTC. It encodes CASSLRGTTYNEQFF.

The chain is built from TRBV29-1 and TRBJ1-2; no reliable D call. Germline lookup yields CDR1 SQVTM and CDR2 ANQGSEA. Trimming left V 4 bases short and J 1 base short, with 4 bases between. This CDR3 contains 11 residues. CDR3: CSVGLNYGYTF. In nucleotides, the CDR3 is TGCAGCGTTGGACTTAACTATGGCTACACCTTC. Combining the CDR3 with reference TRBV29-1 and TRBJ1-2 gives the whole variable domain SAVISQKPSRDICQRGTSLTIQCQVDSQVTMMFWYRQQPGQSLTLIATANQGSEATYESGFVIDKFPISRPNLTFSTLTVSNMSPEDSSIYLCSVGLNYGYTFGSGTRLTVV.

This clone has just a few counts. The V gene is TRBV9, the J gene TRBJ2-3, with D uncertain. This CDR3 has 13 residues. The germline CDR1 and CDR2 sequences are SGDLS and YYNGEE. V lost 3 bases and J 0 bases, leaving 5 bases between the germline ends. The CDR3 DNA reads TGTGCCAGCAGCGGACTTAGCACAGATACGCAGTATTTT. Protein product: CASSGLSTDTQYF.

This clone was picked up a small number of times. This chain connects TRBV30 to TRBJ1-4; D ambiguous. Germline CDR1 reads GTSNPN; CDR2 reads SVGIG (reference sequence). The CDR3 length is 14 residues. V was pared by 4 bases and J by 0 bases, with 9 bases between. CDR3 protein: CAWTGGPTNEKLFF. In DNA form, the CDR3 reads TGTGCCTGGACAGGCGGCCCAACTAATGAAAAACTGTTTTTT.

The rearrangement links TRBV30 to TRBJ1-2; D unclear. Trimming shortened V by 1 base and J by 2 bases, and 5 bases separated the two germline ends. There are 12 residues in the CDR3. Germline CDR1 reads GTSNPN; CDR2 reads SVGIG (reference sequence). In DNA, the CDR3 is TGTGCCTGGAGTGCAGTAAACTATGGCTACACCTTC. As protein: CAWSAVNYGYTF. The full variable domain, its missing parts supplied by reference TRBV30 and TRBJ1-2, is SQTIHQWPATLVQPVGSPLSLECTVEGTSNPNLYWYRQAAGRGLQLLFYSVGIGQISSEVPQNLSASRPQDRQFILSSKKLLLSDSGFYLCAWSAVNYGYTFGSGTRLTVV.

The CDR3 coding sequence is TGTGCCAGCAGTTTACCAGCGGGAGGGCCAGGAGATACGCAGTATTTT. Protein product: CASSLPAGGPGDTQYF. This rearrangement joins TRBV28 to TRBJ2-3; 10 nucleotides agree with TRBD2. This CDR3 is 16 amino acids long. The germline gives CDR1 MDHEN, CDR2 SYDVKM. Unmatched junction bases numbered 7, after V lost 2 bases and J lost 5 bases.